The 32 T cell receptor beta chains below were found in one sample sequenced in a study of OX40 agonist ivuxolimab in advanced cancers. TCRdb's table, derived via immunoSEQ multiplex PCR, lists solely in-frame clones and lacks some. The data show approximately 90,000 clones, roughly 90% seen once. The sequences come from CD4+ or CD8+ T cells sorted from blood, collected in a trial of the OX40 agonist ivuxolimab. These TCRs come from an adult with an advanced solid tumor such as melanoma, head and neck, liver or kidney cancer.

With respect to this clone: The same CDR3 arises from other DNA sequences in this sample as well. CDR3 amino acids: CASSFTGGGDTQYF. As DNA, the CDR3 is TGTGCCAGCAGCTTCACAGGGGGTGGAGATACGCAGTATTTT. V is TRBV9 and J is TRBJ2-3; 8 positions agree with TRBD1. Losses at the gene ends were 4 bases for V and 5 bases for J; bases not matched to a gene: 6. CDR1 SGDLS and CDR2 YYNGEE come from the germline V gene. The CDR3 is 14 residues long.

This chain links TRBV7-9 with TRBJ2-1, with 14 bases that match TRBD2. The germline V gene has CDR1 SEHNR and CDR2 FQNEAQ (reference sequence). CDR3 length: 18 amino acids. The junction had 6 bases not matched to a gene; V was cut back by 3 bases and J by 2 bases. The chain's CDR3 is CASSFRTSGRLPYNEQFF. The CDR3, as DNA: TGTGCCAGCAGCTTCCGGACTAGCGGGAGGCTCCCCTACAATGAGCAGTTCTTC.

The chain recombines TRBV5-6 with TRBJ2-6; 7 nucleotides match TRBD2. In germline, CDR1 is SGHDT, CDR2 YYEEEE. The junction had 13 bases not matched to a gene; V was cut back by 4 bases and J by 0 bases. The CDR3 has 19 residues. The CDR3 spells CASSGGGPTLFSGANVLTF. The DNA for the CDR3 is TGTGCCAGCAGCGGGGGAGGGCCCACCCTATTCTCTGGGGCCAACGTCCTGACTTTC.

V usage is TRBV18 and J usage is TRBJ2-2; a weak D match, TRBD1 (5 bases). Trimming stripped 3 bases from V and 4 bases from J, with 21 bases between. Looked up from germline, CDR1 is KGHSH and CDR2 is LQKENI. The CDR3 contains 18 residues. CDR3 DNA sequence: TGTGCCAGCTCACCGATAGCCGGTAGGGGCAGCCCCACCGGGGAGCTGTTTTTT. Translated, it gives CASSPIAGRGSPTGELFF.

The CDR3 protein is CASSLAASSYNEQFF. The CDR3 DNA reads TGCGCCAGCAGCTTAGCGGCTAGCTCCTACAATGAGCAGTTCTTC. The V call is TRBV4-3, the J call TRBJ2-1, with D possibly being TRBD2 (6 bases). Germline lookup yields CDR1 LGHNA and CDR2 YSLEER. V gave up 5 bases and J gave up 0 bases, with 11 bases separating them. This CDR3 region has 15 residues.

The chain links TRBV10-3 to TRBJ2-5; TRBD2 aligns across 11 bases. The CDR3 loop spans 20 amino acids. The V and J ends lost 6 bases and 1 base, in that order; junction bases with no gene match: 19. The germline gives CDR1 ENHRY, CDR2 SYGVKD. The CDR3 loop reads CAIRAGTGRLAGGFQETQYF. The CDR3 region has the DNA TGTGCCATCAGAGCCGGGACAGGGCGTCTAGCGGGAGGTTTCCAAGAGACCCAGTACTTC.

The chain uses TRBV6-1 and TRBJ2-3; tentatively, D is TRBD2 (6 bases). The CDR3 runs to 17 residues. V was cut by 3 bases and J by 7 bases, with 23 bases left in between. Looked up from germline, CDR1 is MNHNS and CDR2 is SASEGT. The CDR3 loop is CASSDRTVGGNRYTQYF. For the CDR3, the DNA is TGTGCCAGCAGTGACCGAACGGTGGGCGGGAATCGGTATACGCAGTATTTT.

Written as DNA, the CDR3 is TGTGCCAGCAGTGAACCCCACGAGGGGCGCTACGAGCAGTACTTC. This translates into CASSEPHEGRYEQYF. The chain employs TRBV6-1 and TRBJ2-7; tentatively, D is TRBD1 or TRBD2 (5 bases each). Germline CDR1 is MNHNS and CDR2 is SASEGT. Between the trimmed V and J ends, which lost 2 bases and 3 bases, there was a span of 14 bases. The CDR3 consists of 15 residues.

This chain uses TRBV10-3 with TRBJ2-3; D is ambiguous. The CDR3 totals 15 residues. Germline CDR1 is ENHRY and CDR2 is SYGVKD. Trimming cost V 3 bases and J 1 base, with 11 bases left between them. CDR3 sequence: CAISEFRSGTDTQYF. CDR3 sequence (DNA): TGTGCCATCAGTGAATTCCGGTCAGGCACAGATACGCAGTATTTT.

V usage is TRBV7-2 and J usage is TRBJ2-4, with D possibly matching TRBD1 (6 bases). The CDR3 extends over 16 amino acids. The germline gives CDR1 SGHTA, CDR2 FQGNSA. Trimming left V 5 bases short and J 1 base short, with 15 bases between. The CDR3 DNA reads TGTGCCAGCAGCCCAAGTGCAGGGGCGGCCAAAAACATTCAGTACTTC. Residues: CASSPSAGAAKNIQYF.

The chain recombines TRBV10-2 with TRBJ2-3, with a weak D call TRBD2 (5 bases). Germline-derived CDR1 and CDR2 are WSHSY and SAAADI. The V and J ends lost 7 bases and 2 bases respectively, with 19 bases between them. This CDR3 is 16 amino acids long. The CDR3 sequence is CASTPGGLDYTDTQYF. DNA of the CDR3: TGCGCCAGCACCCCGGGTGGGTTAGACTACACAGATACGCAGTATTTT.

The chain joins TRBV7-2 to TRBJ2-1; TRBD2 agrees at 7 bases. Unmatched junction bases numbered 10, after V lost 2 bases and J lost 6 bases. The length of the CDR3 is 16 residues. Germline CDR1 SGHTA, CDR2 FQGNSA. As DNA, the CDR3 is TGTGCCAGCAGCTTATGGGGGGAGGGCCACGGCAATGAGCAGTTCTTC. Translated, it gives CASSLWGEGHGNEQFF. Full variable domain (remainder filled in from reference TRBV7-2 and TRBJ2-1): GAGVSQSPSNKVTEKGKDVELRCDPISGHTALYWYRQSLGQGLEFLIYFQGNSAPDKSGLPSDRFSAERTGGSVSTLTIQRTQQEDSAVYLCASSLWGEGHGNEQFFGPGTRLTVL.

The chain carries TRBV27 and TRBJ2-2; D unclear. The CDR3 is made up of 12 amino acids. V lost 4 bases to trimming and J lost 5 bases, with 5 bases between them. Germline V gene lookup returns CDR1 MNHEY and CDR2 SMNVEV (reference sequence). CDR3: CASSSATGELFF. The CDR3 nucleotides read TGTGCCAGCAGTTCTGCTACCGGGGAGCTGTTTTTT.

The V and J genes are TRBV2 and TRBJ1-4; 7 nucleotides line up with TRBD1. The V and J ends lost 6 bases and 7 bases, in that order; junction bases with no gene match: 8. Per germline, CDR1 SNHLY and CDR2 FYNNEI. There are 14 residues in the CDR3. The CDR3 nucleotides are TGTGCCAGCAGGCTCGACAGGGAAAGTGAAAAACTGTTTTTT. This gives the protein CASRLDRESEKLFF.

The CDR3 reads CASSVSGMETQYF. CDR3 in DNA: TGTGCCAGCAGTGTGAGCGGGATGGAGACCCAGTACTTC. V gene TRBV2 combines with J gene TRBJ2-5, with 7 bases matching TRBD2. CDR3 length: 13 amino acids. Germline V lookup: CDR1 SNHLY, CDR2 FYNNEI. The trim removed 4 bases at V and 5 bases at J, leaving 4 bases unmatched.

This clone was seen once. The chain has TRBV6-5 and TRBJ1-1; TRBD1 matches 8 bases. This CDR3 is 14 amino acids long. V shed 6 bases and J 1 base; nucleotides not matched to a gene: 4. Germline loops: CDR1 MNHEY, CDR2 SVGAGI. The CDR3: CASRLGTGNTEAFF. DNA of the CDR3: TGTGCCAGCAGGCTCGGGACAGGGAACACTGAAGCTTTCTTT.

The gene calls are TRBV7-2 and TRBJ2-5; 10 bases are shared with TRBD2. Germline V gives CDR1 SGHTA, CDR2 FQGNSA. The CDR3 has 15 amino acids. V gave up 5 bases and J gave up 5 bases; unmatched junction bases: 8. This chain's CDR3 is CASSPLAGGEETQYF. For the CDR3, the DNA is TGTGCCAGCAGCCCTTTAGCGGGAGGTGAGGAGACCCAGTACTTC.

The J gene is TRBJ2-7, the V gene TRBV11-2; 10 nucleotides match TRBD1. In germline, CDR1 is SGHAT, CDR2 FQNNGV. The CDR3 contains 14 residues. With 4 bases clipped from V and 4 bases from J, the junction kept 4 bases outside the gene matches. In DNA form, the CDR3 reads TGTGCCAGCAGCTCGGGACAGGGGAAATACGAGCAGTACTTC. Translation gives CASSSGQGKYEQYF.

This chain uses TRBV5-5 with TRBJ1-2, with TRBD1 as a possible D gene (6 bases). The CDR3 has 13 amino acids. Germline V gene data show CDR1 as SGHKS and CDR2 as YYEKEE (reference sequence). V lost 2 bases and J 6 bases, leaving 11 bases between the germline ends. As DNA, the CDR3 is TGTGCCAGCAGCTTTGTGACAGGTGATGGCTACACCTTC. Its translation: CASSFVTGDGYTF.

The chain is built from TRBV18 and TRBJ1-5, with D maybe TRBD1 (5 bases). The germline V gene has CDR1 KGHSH and CDR2 LQKENI. V was shortened by 1 base and J by 4 bases, with 8 bases between the two germline ends. CDR3 size: 14 residues. The CDR3 sequence is CASSPQGQNQPQHF. CDR3 DNA sequence: TGTGCCAGCTCACCACAGGGGCAAAATCAGCCCCAGCATTTT. Drawing the rest from reference TRBV18 and TRBJ1-5, the complete variable domain is NAGVMQNPRHLVRRRGQEARLRCSPMKGHSHVYWYRQLPEEGLKFMVYLQKENIIDESGMPKERFSAEFPKEGPSILRIQQVVRGDSAAYFCASSPQGQNQPQHFGDGTRLSIL.

The genes are TRBV29-1 and TRBJ1-2; D unresolved. The CDR3 covers 12 residues. The V gene lost 2 bases and the J gene lost 8 bases, with 12 bases spanning the gap. Looked up from germline, CDR1 is SQVTM and CDR2 is ANQGSEA. The CDR3, as DNA: TGCAGCGTTGAAAGGTCGGGGTGGGGCTACACCTTC. Translating gives CSVERSGWGYTF.

The rearrangement uses TRBV6-1 and TRBJ1-1; D is ambiguous. Trimming cost V 8 bases and J 1 base, with 5 bases left between them. The CDR3 has 11 residues. Germline V lookup: CDR1 MNHNS, CDR2 SASEGT. CDR3 region: CASVGNTEAFF. The CDR3 DNA reads TGTGCCAGCGTTGGGAACACTGAAGCTTTCTTT.

DNA for the CDR3: TGTGCCAGCTCACTCACGAGCTGGGCAGGGACCTACGAGCAGTACTTC. It translates to CASSLTSWAGTYEQYF. The V gene is TRBV18, the J gene TRBJ2-7; perhaps TRBD1 as D (5 bases). The CDR3 is 16 amino acids. The germline V and J ends were trimmed by 4 bases and 2 bases, with 18 bases remaining between them. CDR1 and CDR2 from the germline V gene are KGHSH and LQKENI.

The CDR3 DNA reads as TGTGCCAGCAGCACCGCGGGGGCTGGTTTCTACGAGCAGTACTTC. Amino acid sequence: CASSTAGAGFYEQYF. This rearrangement joins TRBV5-8 to TRBJ2-7, with D possibly being TRBD2 (7 bases). In germline, CDR1 is SGHTS, CDR2 YDEGEE. Trimming took off 4 bases at V and 3 bases at J, with 17 bases between the two ends. This CDR3 has 15 residues.

V is TRBV7-9 and J is TRBJ2-2, with TRBD1 matching over 9 bases. This CDR3 is 13 amino acids long. V gave up 5 bases and J gave up 14 bases; unmatched junction bases: 9. The germline V gene encodes CDR1 SEHNR and CDR2 FQNEAQ (reference sequence). CDR3 region: CASSQGGTGYLFF. CDR3 sequence (DNA): TGTGCCAGCAGCCAAGGCGGGACAGGGTACCTGTTTTTT. The entire variable domain, with the rest obtained from reference TRBV7-9 and TRBJ2-2, is as follows: DTGVSQNPRHKITKRGQNVTFRCDPISEHNRLYWYRQTLGQGPEFLTYFQNEAQLEKSRLLSDRFSAERPKGSFSTLEIQRTEQGDSAMYLCASSQGGTGYLFFGEGSRLTVL.

The gene calls are TRBV15 and TRBJ2-7; D is perhaps TRBD1 (6 bases). The CDR3 has 18 residues. V was shortened by 0 bases and J by 0 bases, with 18 bases between the two germline ends. The germline V gene encodes CDR1 LNHNV and CDR2 YYDKDF (reference sequence). CDR3 in amino acids: CATSRDYSDRFYSYEQYF. CDR3 DNA: TGTGCCACCAGCAGAGACTACTCCGACAGGTTCTACTCCTACGAGCAGTACTTC.

The table lists this clone with a count of one. This chain joins TRBV7-8 and TRBJ2-7; D remains unclear. This CDR3 region has 15 residues. Per the germline V gene, CDR1 is SGHVS and CDR2 is FQNEAQ. Trimming removed 5 bases from V and 0 bases from J, with 14 bases in between. The CDR3 DNA reads as TGTGCCAGCAGCCCCCTGGGCTCGAGCTCCTACGAGCAGTACTTC. It is translated as CASSPLGSSSYEQYF. Drawing the rest from reference TRBV7-8 and TRBJ2-7, the complete variable domain is GAGVSQSPRYKVAKRGQDVALRCDPISGHVSLFWYQQALGQGPEFLTYFQNEAQLDKSGLPSDRFFAERPEGSVSTLKIQRTQQEDSAVYLCASSPLGSSSYEQYFGPGTRLTVT.

This chain connects TRBV7-6 to TRBJ2-1, with TRBD1 identical over 7 bases. V lost 0 bases and J lost 6; bases outside the gene matches: 2. Per germline, CDR1 SGHVS and CDR2 FNYEAQ. The CDR3 has 14 residues. The CDR3 reads CASSLAGTVNEQFF. The CDR3 DNA sequence: TGTGCCAGCAGCTTAGCGGGGACAGTCAATGAGCAGTTCTTC.

The chain has TRBV5-4 and TRBJ1-2, with 9 positions matching TRBD1. This CDR3 contains 15 residues. The junction had 9 bases not matched to a gene; V was cut back by 4 bases and J by 5 bases. CDR1 is SGHNT, CDR2 YYREEE, per germline (reference sequence). Here the CDR3 DNA reads TGTGCCAGCAGCCCGGAAGGGACAGGGAAATATGGCTACACCTTC. Its protein is CASSPEGTGKYGYTF.

The rearrangement uses TRBV4-2 and TRBJ2-1, with 9 bases matching TRBD2. The CDR3 sequence is 13 residues long. With 4 bases clipped from V and 10 bases from J, the junction kept 5 bases outside the gene matches. Germline CDR1 LGHNA, CDR2 YNFKEQ. The CDR3 reads CASSLLSGGEQFF. The DNA for the CDR3 is TGTGCCAGCAGCCTCCTCAGCGGGGGGGAGCAGTTCTTC.

The chain joins TRBV14 to TRBJ2-1; 10 bases line up with TRBD2. Losses at the gene ends were 4 bases for V and 9 bases for J; bases not matched to a gene: 6. Germline CDR1 SGHDN, CDR2 FVKESK. This CDR3 spans 14 amino acids. The CDR3 spells CASSPLAGAVEQFF. As DNA, the CDR3 is TGTGCCAGCAGCCCTCTAGCGGGAGCGGTTGAGCAGTTCTTC.

The V and J genes are TRBV7-9 and TRBJ2-3; D ambiguous. CDR3 size: 14 residues. Germline CDR1 and CDR2: SEHNR and FQNEAQ (reference sequence). Trimming shortened V by 3 bases and J by 3 bases, and 10 bases separated the two germline ends. CDR3 nucleotide sequence: TGTGCCAGCAGCTTTGGCGGTGTGACAGATACGCAGTATTTT. This translates into CASSFGGVTDTQYF. The whole variable domain, filled in from reference TRBV7-9 and TRBJ2-3, reads DTGVSQNPRHKITKRGQNVTFRCDPISEHNRLYWYRQTLGQGPEFLTYFQNEAQLEKSRLLSDRFSAERPKGSFSTLEIQRTEQGDSAMYLCASSFGGVTDTQYFGPGTRLTVL.